The 26 T cell receptor beta chains below were found in one sample sequenced in a study of T cells in Graves' hyperthyroidism and ophthalmopathy. TCR beta CDR3 regions were amplified from RNA. The TCR CDR3 was amplified in a first-round RT-PCR using the HTBI primer set. TCRdb recomputed calls from the multiplex PCR reads with MiXCR, one row per CDR3 protein. The sample consists of hundreds of thousands of distinct CDR3 sequences, less than 15% of them appearing once. The sequencing input was blood. Receptors were obtained from a woman younger than 35 with Graves' hyperthyroidism.

Many counts were recorded for this clonotype. V and J are TRBV28 and TRBJ2-1, with 8 bases that match TRBD1. CDR1 and CDR2 (germline): MDHEN, SYDVKM. This CDR3 spans 13 amino acids. V lost 10 bases to trimming and J lost 2 bases; unmatched junction nucleotides: 4. The CDR3 is CATRQGTYNEQFF. The CDR3 DNA follows: TGTGCCACCCGACAGGGGACCTACAATGAGCAGTTCTTC.

This clonotype was recorded many times. The V call is TRBV6-4, the J call TRBJ2-3; 14 bases line up with TRBD2. CDR3 size: 16 residues. Looked up from germline, CDR1 is MRHNA and CDR2 is SNTAGT. V dropped 0 bases and J dropped 6; count of bases not matched to a gene: 2. The CDR3: CASSDSTSGGADTQYF. Written as DNA, the CDR3 is TGTGCCAGCAGTGACTCGACTAGCGGGGGGGCCGATACGCAGTATTTT.

This clonotype occurred many times. The chain is built from TRBV5-1 and TRBJ1-1; tentative D call: TRBD1 (5 bases). The V end was cut by 0 bases, the J end by 3 bases, with 9 bases between. The germline gives CDR1 SGHRS, CDR2 YFSETQ. The CDR3 length is 14 residues. CDR3 sequence: CASSLVPGDTEAFF. The CDR3, as DNA: TGCGCCAGCAGCTTGGTCCCGGGGGACACTGAAGCTTTCTTT.

This clonotype was counted ten times or more. The gene calls are TRBV28 and TRBJ2-3; 14 positions agree with TRBD2. V lost 2 bases and J lost 2; bases outside the gene matches: 6. The CDR3 length is 18 residues. Germline lookup yields CDR1 MDHEN and CDR2 SYDVKM. The CDR3 DNA is TGTGCCAGCAGTTTAGGACTAGCGGGAGGCCGATCCACAGATACGCAGTATTTT. This gives the protein CASSLGLAGGRSTDTQYF. Full variable domain (outside the CDR3, taken from reference TRBV28 and TRBJ2-3): DVKVTQSSRYLVKRTGEKVFLECVQDMDHENMFWYRQDPGLGLRLIYFSYDVKMKEKGDIPEGYSVSREKKERFSLILESASTNQTSMYLCASSLGLAGGRSTDTQYFGPGTRLTVL.

This clonotype showed up many times. V gene TRBV5-5 combines with J gene TRBJ2-5; D is undetermined. The CDR3 is made up of 14 amino acids. Germline CDR1 reads SGHKS; CDR2 reads YYEKEE (reference sequence). V lost 4 bases, J lost 2 bases, and 12 bases lay in between. In nucleotides, the CDR3 is TGTGCCAGCAGCCTCCCGGGTGCGCAAGAGACCCAGTACTTC. This translates into CASSLPGAQETQYF.

CDR3 region: CAWSSLGAYNEQFF. The CDR3 DNA reads TGTGCCTGGAGCTCCTTGGGGGCCTACAATGAGCAGTTCTTC. The chain combines TRBV30 with TRBJ2-1; the D gene could be TRBD1 or TRBD2 (5 bases each). The germline V gene has CDR1 GTSNPN and CDR2 SVGIG (reference sequence). V lost 3 bases, J lost 2 bases, and 11 bases lay in between. This CDR3 has 14 amino acids.

This clonotype came up a few times. The CDR3 spells CASSSTEVGNEQFF. Here the CDR3 DNA reads TGTGCCAGCAGTTCGACAGAGGTAGGCAATGAGCAGTTCTTC. The rearrangement links TRBV6-1 to TRBJ2-1, with D possibly matching TRBD1 (5 bases). The germline V gene encodes CDR1 MNHNS and CDR2 SASEGT. Trimming took 5 bases from V and 6 from J, leaving 14 bases between them. This CDR3 comprises 14 residues.

In its sample, this clonotype was seen many times. This sequence joins TRBV5-1 and TRBJ2-7, with D perhaps matching TRBD1 (7 bases). Germline V lookup: CDR1 SGHRS, CDR2 YFSETQ. Trimming stripped 0 bases from V and 2 bases from J, with 9 bases between. There are 14 residues in the CDR3. This chain's CDR3 is CASSLGGTAYEQYF. CDR3 nucleotides: TGCGCCAGCAGCTTGGGCGGGACAGCCTACGAGCAGTACTTC.

This clonotype was counted ten times or more. The gene calls are TRBV5-1 and TRBJ1-6; 10 bases match TRBD1. The germline V gene has CDR1 SGHRS and CDR2 YFSETQ. V lost 1 base, J lost 10 bases, and 5 bases stayed unmatched. The length of the CDR3 is 15 residues. CDR3 bases: TGCGCCAGCAGCTTGTGGGGGACAGGGGAATCACCCCTCCACTTT. As protein: CASSLWGTGESPLHF.

This clonotype was recorded at least ten times. The chain carries TRBV7-2 and TRBJ1-5; D gene unclear. The germline V and J ends were trimmed by 5 bases and 1 base, with 9 bases remaining between them. CDR3 length equals 14 residues. Germline CDR1 and CDR2: SGHTA and FQGNSA. The CDR3 reads CASSPDISNQPQHF. CDR3 DNA: TGTGCCAGCAGCCCTGACATAAGCAATCAGCCCCAGCATTTT. The variable domain in full, completed from reference TRBV7-2 and TRBJ1-5, reads GAGVSQSPSNKVTEKGKDVELRCDPISGHTALYWYRQSLGQGLEFLIYFQGNSAPDKSGLPSDRFSAERTGGSVSTLTIQRTQQEDSAVYLCASSPDISNQPQHFGDGTRLSIL.

V and J are TRBV11-2 and TRBJ2-3, with TRBD2 identical over 10 bases. Trimming took 5 bases from V and 3 from J; bases not matched to a gene: 23. In germline, CDR1 is SGHAT, CDR2 FQNNGV. The CDR3 totals 21 residues. The CDR3 DNA is TGTGCCAGCAGCAGAGCCTTTGGGCTAGCGGGAGCATGGGGGGGAACAGATACGCAGTATTTT. Translation gives CASSRAFGLAGAWGGTDTQYF.

This clonotype occurred many times. The genes are TRBV7-9 and TRBJ1-1; D uncertain. Germline-derived CDR1 and CDR2 are SEHNR and FQNEAQ (reference sequence). Trimming left V 2 bases short and J 3 bases short, with 7 bases between. This CDR3 contains 13 residues. The CDR3 sequence is CASSLQMDTEAFF. CDR3 nucleotide sequence: TGTGCCAGCAGCTTACAGATGGACACTGAAGCTTTCTTT.

This clonotype was seen a handful of times. The chain uses TRBV18 and TRBJ1-2; TRBD1 matches at 7 bases. This CDR3 comprises 13 residues. J gave up 5 bases and V 0 bases, and 0 bases lay outside the gene matches. Germline V gene data show CDR1 as KGHSH and CDR2 as LQKENI. The CDR3 region is CASSPPTGYGYTF. The CDR3 nucleotides read TGTGCCAGCTCACCACCGACAGGGTATGGCTACACCTTC.

The rearrangement links TRBV4-1 to TRBJ2-1; D gene unclear. V was pared by 4 bases and J by 5 bases, with 6 bases between. From germline, CDR1 is MGHRA and CDR2 YSYEKL. There are 12 residues in the CDR3. In nucleotides, the CDR3 is TGCGCCAGCAGCCGTGGTCACAATGAGCAGTTCTTC. As protein: CASSRGHNEQFF.

The table lists this clonotype with a few counts. This chain joins TRBV20-1 and TRBJ2-1, with 13 positions matching TRBD2. With 5 bases clipped from V and 4 bases from J, the junction kept 5 bases outside the gene matches. The CDR3 runs to 15 residues. Germline V gene sequence: CDR1 DFQATT, CDR2 SNEGSKA (reference sequence). The CDR3 DNA is TGCAGTGCTCGGAAGACTAGCGGGGGGTACAATGAGCAGTTCTTC. Encoded protein: CSARKTSGGYNEQFF.

This clonotype was detected ten times or more. The V and J genes are TRBV3-1 and TRBJ1-1; 7 positions match TRBD1. CDR1 and CDR2 (germline): LGHDT, YNNKEL (reference sequence). The CDR3 covers 14 residues. V lost 8 bases and J lost 11; bases outside the gene matches: 17. The CDR3 is CASRKGEGGQGAFF. In nucleotides, the CDR3 is TGTGCCAGCCGAAAAGGGGAAGGGGGCCAAGGGGCTTTCTTT.

The CDR3 DNA is TGTGCCAGCCAGGGCCTGGGGGGAACAATTCCGGCAGGAAACACCATATATTTT. Translating it yields CASQGLGGTIPAGNTIYF. V usage is TRBV7-9 and J usage is TRBJ1-3, with D possibly TRBD1 on 5 matching bases. The CDR3 has 18 residues. V was pared by 8 bases and J by 4 bases, with 27 bases between. Germline V CDR1 and CDR2: SEHNR, FQNEAQ (reference sequence).

At least ten counts were recorded for this clonotype. The V gene is TRBV6-1, the J gene TRBJ1-1; unclear D gene. Trimming pared 6 bases from V and 0 bases from J, leaving 23 bases between. Germline lookup yields CDR1 MNHNS and CDR2 SASEGT. The CDR3 loop spans 18 amino acids. The CDR3 nucleotides read TGTGCCAGCAGGGAGGATTACGGGCAGAAGATCATGAACACTGAAGCTTTCTTT. Its translation: CASREDYGQKIMNTEAFF.

The table lists this clonotype with many counts. The V and J genes are TRBV27 and TRBJ2-3, with 12 bases lining up with TRBD2. The CDR3 runs to 15 residues. Germline assignment: CDR1 MNHEY and CDR2 SMNVEV (reference sequence). V trimming: 5 bases; J trimming: 7 bases; junction bases outside the gene matches: 7. Here the CDR3 DNA reads TGTGCCAGCAGTCGACTAGCGGGAGACGTAAATACGCAGTATTTT. This codes for CASSRLAGDVNTQYF.

This clonotype has at least ten counts. The gene calls are TRBV18 and TRBJ2-3; D unclear. Germline loops: CDR1 KGHSH, CDR2 LQKENI. This CDR3 has 14 residues. Between the trimmed V and J ends, which lost 4 bases and 4 bases, there was a span of 12 bases. The CDR3 sequence is CASSRTGPPDTQYF. In DNA, the CDR3 is TGTGCCAGCTCACGCACGGGCCCCCCAGATACGCAGTATTTT.

This clonotype was picked up a small number of times. V is TRBV7-9 and J is TRBJ1-2; D gene uncertain. This CDR3 spans 12 amino acids. The V end lost 5 bases, the J end lost 5 bases, and 9 bases lay between the germline ends. Germline loops: CDR1 SEHNR, CDR2 FQNEAQ (reference sequence). The CDR3 nucleotides read TGTGCCAGCAGCCGTAGCGATTATGGCTACACCTTC. It specifies CASSRSDYGYTF.

The V gene is TRBV6-2 or TRBV6-3, the J gene TRBJ1-1, with a possible D match to TRBD1 (6 bases). V was clipped by 3 bases and J by 1 base, with 12 bases between them. Germline CDR1 MNHEY, CDR2 SVGEGT. The CDR3 extends over 15 amino acids. The CDR3 spells CASSYAGAENTEAFF. CDR3 nucleotide sequence: TGTGCCAGCAGTTATGCGGGGGCCGAGAACACTGAAGCTTTCTTT.

This clonotype was counted many times. The chain is built from TRBV5-1 and TRBJ2-7, with no clear D. The CDR3 has 13 amino acids. Deletions cut 0 bases from V and 6 bases from J, with 10 bases between. Germline assignment: CDR1 SGHRS and CDR2 YFSETQ. CDR3 sequence (DNA): TGCGCCAGCAGCTTGGTAACCGAAGGCGAGCAGTACTTC. It translates to CASSLVTEGEQYF. Supplemented by reference TRBV5-1 and TRBJ2-7, the full variable domain reads KAGVTQTPRYLIKTRGQQVTLSCSPISGHRSVSWYQQTPGQGLQFLFEYFSETQRNKGNFPGRFSGRQFSNSRSEMNVSTLELGDSALYLCASSLVTEGEQYFGPGTRLTVT.

This clonotype showed up many times. V usage is TRBV20-1 and J usage is TRBJ1-1; 8 bases align to TRBD1. Germline trimming cut 4 bases from V and 5 bases from J; bases unmatched to any gene: 12. The germline V gene encodes CDR1 DFQATT and CDR2 SNEGSKA (reference sequence). The CDR3 has 15 residues. CDR3 DNA: TGCAGTGCTAACGACAGGGGACCCCGTGTAACTGAAGCTTTCTTT. Translation: CSANDRGPRVTEAFF.

This clonotype was found many times. This chain links TRBV5-1 with TRBJ2-3, with D perhaps matching TRBD2 (6 bases). The CDR3 covers 14 residues. Germline V gene lookup returns CDR1 SGHRS and CDR2 YFSETQ. Trimming shortened V by 0 bases and J by 6 bases, and 11 bases separated the two germline ends. This CDR3 reads CASSLGRELDTQYF. CDR3 nucleotide sequence: TGCGCCAGCAGCTTGGGGCGGGAACTGGATACGCAGTATTTT.

The chain carries TRBV9 and TRBJ2-7; 12 bases line up with TRBD2. This CDR3 is 14 amino acids long. V trimming: 4 bases; J trimming: 6 bases; junction bases outside the gene matches: 5. CDR1 and CDR2 from the germline V gene are SGDLS and YYNGEE. CDR3 sequence reads: CASSSGTSGREQYF. The CDR3 bases are TGTGCCAGCAGCTCCGGGACTAGCGGGCGCGAGCAGTACTTC.